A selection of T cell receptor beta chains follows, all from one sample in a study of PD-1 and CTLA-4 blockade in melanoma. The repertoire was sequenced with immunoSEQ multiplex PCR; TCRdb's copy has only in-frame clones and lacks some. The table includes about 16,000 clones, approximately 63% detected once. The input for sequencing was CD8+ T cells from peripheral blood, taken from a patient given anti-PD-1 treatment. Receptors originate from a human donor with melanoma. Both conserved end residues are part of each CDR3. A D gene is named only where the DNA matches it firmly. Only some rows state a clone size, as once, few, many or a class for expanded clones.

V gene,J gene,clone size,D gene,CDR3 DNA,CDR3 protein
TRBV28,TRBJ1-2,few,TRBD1,TGTGCCAGCAGTTACGGACAGGGTCGGTATGGCTACACCTTC,CASSYGQGRYGYTF
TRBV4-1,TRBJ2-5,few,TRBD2,TGCGCCAGCAGCCAAGAGACTAGCGGGGTGGTACAAGAGACCCAGTACTTC,CASSQETSGVVQETQYF
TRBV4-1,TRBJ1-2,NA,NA,TGCGCCAGCAGCCAAGGGCCAGAGGGCTACACCTTC,CASSQGPEGYTF
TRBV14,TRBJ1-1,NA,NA,TGTGCCAGCAGCCAAGGGCAGAACACTGAAGCTTTCTTT,CASSQGQNTEAFF
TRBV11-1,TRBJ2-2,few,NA,TGTGCCAGCAGCTTAGCGTCTAGCGTTCGCAACACCGGGGAGCTGTTTTTT,CASSLASSVRNTGELFF
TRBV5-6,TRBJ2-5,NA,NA,TGTGCCAGCAGCCTCCGGGTAGCGTCGAGGGGGGAGACCCAGTACTTC,CASSLRVASRGETQYF
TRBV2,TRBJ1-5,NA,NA,TGTGCCAGCGGGGGGTACAATCAGCCCCAGCATTTT,CASGGYNQPQHF
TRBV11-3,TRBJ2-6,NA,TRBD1,TGTGCCAGCAGACAGGGGGGTACTGGGGCCAACGTCCTGACTTTC,CASRQGGTGANVLTF
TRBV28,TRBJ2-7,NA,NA,TGTGCCAGCAGTTCCGGACCGGGACAAAGAGCGCGGGAGCAGTACTTC,CASSSGPGQRAREQYF
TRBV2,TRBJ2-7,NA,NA,TGTGCCAGCACAGATTCCTACGAGCAGTACTTC,CASTDSYEQYF
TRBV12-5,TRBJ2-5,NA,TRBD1,TGTGCTAGTGGTGACAGGGACGGAGAGACCCAGTACTTC,CASGDRDGETQYF
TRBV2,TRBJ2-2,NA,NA,TGTGCCAGCAGTTCTCAGAGGAGAGGGGTCACCGGGGAGCTGTTTTTT,CASSSQRRGVTGELFF
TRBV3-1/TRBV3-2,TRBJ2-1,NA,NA,TGTGCCAGCAGCCAAGGGGCGGAGCTAAGCTCCTACAATGAGCAGTTCTTC,CASSQGAELSSYNEQFF
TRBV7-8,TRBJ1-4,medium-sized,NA,TGTGCCAGCAGCTTAGGGGCCCCAGGGGTCGAAAAACTGTTTTTT,CASSLGAPGVEKLFF
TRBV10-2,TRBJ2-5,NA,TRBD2,TGCGCCAGCAGCGACCCCAGCGGGGGGGCGGAAGAGACCCAGTACTTC,CASSDPSGGAEETQYF
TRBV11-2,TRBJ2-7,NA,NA,TGTGCCAGCAGCTTAGCAGGCCGCTCCTACGAGCAGTACTTC,CASSLAGRSYEQYF
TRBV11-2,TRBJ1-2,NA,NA,TGTGCCAGCAGGGGGAGACAACCCTCCTTC,CASRGRQPSF
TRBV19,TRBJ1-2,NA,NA,TGTGCCAGTAGCTTAATACAACCGGGGGTCTATGGCTACACCTTC,CASSLIQPGVYGYTF